The rows below give T cell receptor beta chains drawn from one sample of a study of blood T cell repertoires in COVID-19. Libraries were prepared by immunoSEQ multiplex PCR; TCRdb keeps only in-frame clonotypes and omits some of them. The table has a few hundred thousand clones, approximately 90% seen once. The specimen was PBMCs or T cells enriched from blood (not recorded which). Every receptor here comes from a woman in her forties or fifties who had recovered from COVID-19. Each CDR3 is given without its conserved first and last residue. Fields, in order: clone size, V gene, CDR3 protein. Clone sizes are given selectively: once, few, many, or a class where the clone is expanded.

-,TRBV3-1/TRBV3-2,ASSQHRNTGELF
-,TRBV4-3,ASSQVNRGSYEQY
once,TRBV4-1,ASSQGGSGQGANEQF
-,TRBV21-1,ASSKAPSASGGDTGELF
-,TRBV7-2,ASSLGLAGGETQY
-,TRBV19,ASSITATGPGANVLT
-,TRBV10-2,ASSGPDSLITYEQY
-,TRBV2,ASSPFNEKLF
-,TRBV3-1/TRBV3-2,ASSQATGLAGGYTDTQY
once,TRBV4-3,ASSQDIRGGRNNEQF
once,TRBV5-4,ASSQPGLAGGTQY
-,TRBV6-5,ASSRHRTNEKLF
-,TRBV19,ASSLGRGYNSPLH
-,TRBV6-5,ASSGQGILSEKLF
-,TRBV28,ASSLPLRAYEQY
-,TRBV21-1,ASSKGNRMNQPQH
-,TRBV21-1,GSESENRGREEKLF
-,TRBV11-2,ASSIGQGGNYEQY
-,TRBV11-2,ASSPSGGVRTGELF
few,TRBV9,ASSVKREPMYEQY
-,TRBV5-4,ASSLGDRGNLAKNIQY
-,TRBV5-1,ASSSRPGQGATKTNEKLF
-,TRBV28,ASSLLNQPQH
-,TRBV5-6,ASRSTGAGNTIY
once,TRBV2,ASSGGDGETQY
-,TRBV7-2,ASSLGLAGGGETQY
-,TRBV18,ASSPALTGLRNTEAF
-,TRBV7-2,ASSSYASVYGYT
-,TRBV4-1,ASSQVSRHNTIY
-,TRBV7-9,ASSFNGQGNTEAF
-,TRBV30,AWKTSGVLTGELF
-,TRBV5-1,ASSVGQNSPLH
once,TRBV19,ASSIDLLGHPAGANVLT
-,TRBV19,ASSVAGGGNYGYT
-,TRBV2,ASQPGSYEQY
-,TRBV7-2,ASSLETGELF
-,TRBV5-5,ASSLAFGDYGYT
-,TRBV27,ASSSQSLGQESYNEQF
-,TRBV27,ASSFQRGYNEQF
few,TRBV12-3/TRBV12-4,ASSLVVRGYT
-,TRBV5-1,ASSLDSNEKLF
-,TRBV5-1,ASSYGLLAGTTGELF
-,TRBV6-2/TRBV6-3,ASSFPMTGYGYT
few,TRBV5-6,ASSLAVEQF
-,TRBV3-1/TRBV3-2,ASSQGWRGDYGYT
-,TRBV2,ASSEARAGKQETQY
-,TRBV30,AWSTNHESGSGYT
-,TRBV19,ASSLERGDLTGELF
once,TRBV20-1,SAAQLDTQY